In this sample, the clone carrying this T cell receptor (beta chain) turned up a few times. Its antigen is not identified. These data belong to a study of blood T cells in healthy people across ages. Through a sample-barcoded 5' primer and a J-beta primer mix, a second PCR was run for roughly 7 to 11 cycles. TCRdb redid the calling of the 5' RACE reads with MiXCR, one entry per CDR3 protein. The repertoire holds more than 1.4 million distinct CDR3 sequences, about 40% seen once, with 7.9% in the top ten. Each donor's blood draw was approximately 10 milliliters of peripheral blood. Isolated per sample were at least 6 million PBMCs. General observations from the study: Unsorted PBMC material precluded a definitive naive versus antigen-experienced comparison. Correlation between TCR beta diversity and naive T cell percentage was strong.

The receptor was derived from a woman in her late teens or twenties in good health. Sequenced: blood.

In DNA form, the CDR3 reads TGTGCCAGCAGTTTTTTAACTAGCAAGTCAGATACGCAGTATTTT. This gives the protein CASSFLTSKSDTQYF. The V gene is TRBV12-3 or TRBV12-4, the J gene TRBJ2-3; D may be TRBD2 (6 bases). Between the trimmed V and J ends, which lost 3 bases and 4 bases, there was a span of 14 bases. The CDR3 covers 15 residues.